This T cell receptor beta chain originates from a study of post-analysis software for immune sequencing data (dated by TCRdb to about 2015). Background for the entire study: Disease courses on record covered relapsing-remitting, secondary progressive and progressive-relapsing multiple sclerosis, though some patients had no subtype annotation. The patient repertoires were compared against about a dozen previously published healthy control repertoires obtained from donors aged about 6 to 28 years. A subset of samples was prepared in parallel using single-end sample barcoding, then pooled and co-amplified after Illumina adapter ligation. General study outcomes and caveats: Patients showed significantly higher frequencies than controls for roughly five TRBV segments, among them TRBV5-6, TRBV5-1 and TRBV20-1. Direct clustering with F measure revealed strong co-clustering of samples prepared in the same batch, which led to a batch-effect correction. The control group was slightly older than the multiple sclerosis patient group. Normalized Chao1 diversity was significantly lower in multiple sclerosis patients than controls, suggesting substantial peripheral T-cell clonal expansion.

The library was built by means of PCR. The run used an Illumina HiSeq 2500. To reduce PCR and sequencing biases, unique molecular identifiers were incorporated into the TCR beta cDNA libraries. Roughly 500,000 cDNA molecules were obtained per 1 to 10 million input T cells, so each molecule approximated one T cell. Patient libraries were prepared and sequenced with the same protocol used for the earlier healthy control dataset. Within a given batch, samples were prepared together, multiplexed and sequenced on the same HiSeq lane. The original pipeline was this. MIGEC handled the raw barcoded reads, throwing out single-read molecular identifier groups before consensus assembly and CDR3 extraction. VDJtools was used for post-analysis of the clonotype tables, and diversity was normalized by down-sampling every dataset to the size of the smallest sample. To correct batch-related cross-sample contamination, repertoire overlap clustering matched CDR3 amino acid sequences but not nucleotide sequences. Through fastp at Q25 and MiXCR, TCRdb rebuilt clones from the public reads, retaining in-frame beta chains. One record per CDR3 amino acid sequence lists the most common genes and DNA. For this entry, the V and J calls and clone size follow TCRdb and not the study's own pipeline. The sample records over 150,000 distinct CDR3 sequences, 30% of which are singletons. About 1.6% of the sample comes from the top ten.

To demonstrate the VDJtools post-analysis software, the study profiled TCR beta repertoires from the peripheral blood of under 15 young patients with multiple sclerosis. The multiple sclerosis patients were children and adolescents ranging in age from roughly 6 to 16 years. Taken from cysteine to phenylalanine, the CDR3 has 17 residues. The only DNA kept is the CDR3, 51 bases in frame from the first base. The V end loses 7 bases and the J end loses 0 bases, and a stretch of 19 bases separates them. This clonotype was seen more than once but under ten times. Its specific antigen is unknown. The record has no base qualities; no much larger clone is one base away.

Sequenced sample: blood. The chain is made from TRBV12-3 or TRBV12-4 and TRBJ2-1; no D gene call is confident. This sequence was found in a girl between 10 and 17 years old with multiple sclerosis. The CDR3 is CASTKKPERSSYNEQFF. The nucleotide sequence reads TGTGCCAGCACCAAAAAGCCGGAGAGAAGCTCCTACAATGAGCAGTTCTTC.